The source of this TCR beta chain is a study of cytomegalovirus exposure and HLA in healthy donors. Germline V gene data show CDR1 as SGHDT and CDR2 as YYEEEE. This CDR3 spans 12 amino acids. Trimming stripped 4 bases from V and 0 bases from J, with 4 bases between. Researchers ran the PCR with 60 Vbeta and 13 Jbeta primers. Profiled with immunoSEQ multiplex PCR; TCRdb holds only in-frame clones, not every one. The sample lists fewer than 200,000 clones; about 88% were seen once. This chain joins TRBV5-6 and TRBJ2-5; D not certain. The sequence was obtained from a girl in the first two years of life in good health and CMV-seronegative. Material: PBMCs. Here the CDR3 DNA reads TGTGCCAGCAGCCGGTACCAAGAGACCCAGTACTTC. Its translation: CASSRYQETQYF.